The present T cell receptor beta chain was sequenced within a study of cytomegalovirus exposure and HLA in healthy donors. Notes on the study in general: The investigators catalogued 180 or so TCR beta chains as cytomegalovirus-associated. Published work reported that the classifier diagnosed cytomegalovirus status with high specificity and sensitivity.

V was clipped by 3 bases and J by 1 base; unmatched bases: 8. CDR1 is GTSNPN, CDR2 SVGIG, per germline (reference sequence). The CDR3 is 15 residues long. With 60 Vbeta and 13 Jbeta primers, the PCR was carried out. Profiling relied on immunoSEQ multiplex PCR, and the TCRdb table lists in-frame clones only, not all of them. The sample has around 120,000 clones; roughly 80% are singletons. This clone has a handful of counts. As yet, its antigen is unknown. This clonotype was sampled from a woman aged 40 to 50 in good health and CMV-seropositive. Sequencing used PBMCs. V gene TRBV30 combines with J gene TRBJ2-7; 8 bases match TRBD2. CDR3 in amino acids: CAWSRGVAGSYEQYF. CDR3 DNA: TGTGCCTGGAGCAGGGGTGTAGCGGGGTCCTACGAGCAGTACTTC.